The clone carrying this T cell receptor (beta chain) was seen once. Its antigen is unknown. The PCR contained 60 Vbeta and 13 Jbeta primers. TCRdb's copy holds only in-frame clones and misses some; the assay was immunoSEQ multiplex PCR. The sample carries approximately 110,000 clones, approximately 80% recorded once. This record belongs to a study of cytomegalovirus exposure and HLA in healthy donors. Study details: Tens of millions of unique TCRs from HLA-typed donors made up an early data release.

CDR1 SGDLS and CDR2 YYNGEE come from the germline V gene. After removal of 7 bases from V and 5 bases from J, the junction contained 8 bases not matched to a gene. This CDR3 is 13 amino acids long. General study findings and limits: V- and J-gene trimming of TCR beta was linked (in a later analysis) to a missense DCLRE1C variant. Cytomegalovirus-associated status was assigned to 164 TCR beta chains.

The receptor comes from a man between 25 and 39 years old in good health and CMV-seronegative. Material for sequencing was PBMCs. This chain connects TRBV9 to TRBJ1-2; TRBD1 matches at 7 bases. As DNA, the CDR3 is TGTGCCAGCTCCCGAGGGGGCGATTATGGCTACACCTTC. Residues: CASSRGGDYGYTF.